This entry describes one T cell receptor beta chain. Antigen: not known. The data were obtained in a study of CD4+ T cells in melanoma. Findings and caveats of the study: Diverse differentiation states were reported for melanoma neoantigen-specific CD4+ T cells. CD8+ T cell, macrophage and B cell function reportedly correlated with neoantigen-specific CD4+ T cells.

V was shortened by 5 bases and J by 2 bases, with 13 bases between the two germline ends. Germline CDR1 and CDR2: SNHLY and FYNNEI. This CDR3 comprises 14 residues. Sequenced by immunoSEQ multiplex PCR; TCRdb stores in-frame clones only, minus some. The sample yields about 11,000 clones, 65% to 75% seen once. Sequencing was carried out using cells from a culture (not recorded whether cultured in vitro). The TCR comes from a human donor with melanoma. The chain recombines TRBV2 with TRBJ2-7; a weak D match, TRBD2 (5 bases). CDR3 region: CASSLRGFAYEQYF. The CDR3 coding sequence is TGTGCCAGCAGTCTACGGGGTTTCGCCTACGAGCAGTACTTC.